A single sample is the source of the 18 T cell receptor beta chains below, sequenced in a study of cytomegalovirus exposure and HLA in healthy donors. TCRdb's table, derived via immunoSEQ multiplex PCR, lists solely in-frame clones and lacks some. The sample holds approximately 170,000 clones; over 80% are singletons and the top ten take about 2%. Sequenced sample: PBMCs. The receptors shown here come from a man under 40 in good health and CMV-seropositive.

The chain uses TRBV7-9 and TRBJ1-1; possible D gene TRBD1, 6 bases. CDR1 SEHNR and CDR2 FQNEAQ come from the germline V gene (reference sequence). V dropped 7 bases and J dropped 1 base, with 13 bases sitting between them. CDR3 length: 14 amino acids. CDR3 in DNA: TGTGCCAGCACCTCGCAGGGGAAGAACACTGAAGCTTTCTTT. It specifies CASTSQGKNTEAFF. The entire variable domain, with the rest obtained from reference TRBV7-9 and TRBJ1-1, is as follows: DTGVSQNPRHKITKRGQNVTFRCDPISEHNRLYWYRQTLGQGPEFLTYFQNEAQLEKSRLLSDRFSAERPKGSFSTLEIQRTEQGDSAMYLCASTSQGKNTEAFFGQGTRLTVV.

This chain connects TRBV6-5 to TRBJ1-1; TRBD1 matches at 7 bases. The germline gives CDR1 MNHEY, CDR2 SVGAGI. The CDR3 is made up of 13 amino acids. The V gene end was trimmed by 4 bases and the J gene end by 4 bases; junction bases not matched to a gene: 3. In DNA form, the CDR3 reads TGTGCCAGCAGTTTCGCAGGGGGCACTGAAGCTTTCTTT. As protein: CASSFAGGTEAFF.

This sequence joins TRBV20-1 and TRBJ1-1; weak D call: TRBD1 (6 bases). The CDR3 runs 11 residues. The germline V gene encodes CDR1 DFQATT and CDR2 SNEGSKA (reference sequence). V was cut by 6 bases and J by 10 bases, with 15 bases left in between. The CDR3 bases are TGCAGTGCCCATCGGGACAATTCAGCTTTCTTT. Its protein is CSAHRDNSAFF.

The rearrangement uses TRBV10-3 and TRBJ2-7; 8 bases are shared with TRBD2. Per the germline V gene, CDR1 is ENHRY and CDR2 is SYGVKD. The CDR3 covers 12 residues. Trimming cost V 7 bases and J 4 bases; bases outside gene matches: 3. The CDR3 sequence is CAITRGGYEQYF. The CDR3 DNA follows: TGTGCCATCACCCGGGGGGGATACGAGCAGTACTTC.

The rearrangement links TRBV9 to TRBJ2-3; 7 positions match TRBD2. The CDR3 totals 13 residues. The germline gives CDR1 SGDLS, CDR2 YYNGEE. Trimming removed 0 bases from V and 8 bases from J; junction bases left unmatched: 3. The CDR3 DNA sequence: TGTGCCAGCAGCGTAGTGGGCGGGGGTACGCAGTATTTT. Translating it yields CASSVVGGGTQYF. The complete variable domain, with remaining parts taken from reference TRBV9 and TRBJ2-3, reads DSGVTQTPKHLITATGQRVTLRCSPRSGDLSVYWYQQSLDQGLQFLIQYYNGEERAKGNILERFSAQQFPDLHSELNLSSLELGDSALYFCASSVVGGGTQYFGPGTRLTVL.

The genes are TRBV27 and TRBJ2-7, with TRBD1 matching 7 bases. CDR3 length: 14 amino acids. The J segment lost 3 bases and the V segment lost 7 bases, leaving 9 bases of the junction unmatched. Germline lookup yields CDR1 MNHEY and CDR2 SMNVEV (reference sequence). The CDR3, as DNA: TGTGCCAGCACCCCGGGGACAGCCCTCTACGAGCAGTACTTC. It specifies CASTPGTALYEQYF.

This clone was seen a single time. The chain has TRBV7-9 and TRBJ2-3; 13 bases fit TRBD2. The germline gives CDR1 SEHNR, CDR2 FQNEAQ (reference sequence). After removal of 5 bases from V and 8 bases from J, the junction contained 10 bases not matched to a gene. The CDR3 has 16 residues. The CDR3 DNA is TGTGCCAGCAGCACACTAGCGGGGGGGTCGGTAGGTACGCAGTATTTT. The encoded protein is CASSTLAGGSVGTQYF.

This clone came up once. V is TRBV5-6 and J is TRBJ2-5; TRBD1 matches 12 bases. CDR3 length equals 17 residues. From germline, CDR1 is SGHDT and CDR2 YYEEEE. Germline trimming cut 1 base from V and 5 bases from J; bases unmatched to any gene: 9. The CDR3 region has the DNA TGTGCCAGCAGCTTGTACCGGGACAGGGGGCTGGGGGAGACCCAGTACTTC. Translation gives CASSLYRDRGLGETQYF.

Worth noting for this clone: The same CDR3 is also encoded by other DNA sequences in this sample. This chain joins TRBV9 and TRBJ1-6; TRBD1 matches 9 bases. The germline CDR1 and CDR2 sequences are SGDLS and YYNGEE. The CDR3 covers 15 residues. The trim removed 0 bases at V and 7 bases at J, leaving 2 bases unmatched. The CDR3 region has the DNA TGTGCCAGCAGCGTAGGACAGGGGGGAAATTCACCCCTCCACTTT. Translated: CASSVGQGGNSPLHF. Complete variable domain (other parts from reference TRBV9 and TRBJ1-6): DSGVTQTPKHLITATGQRVTLRCSPRSGDLSVYWYQQSLDQGLQFLIQYYNGEERAKGNILERFSAQQFPDLHSELNLSSLELGDSALYFCASSVGQGGNSPLHFGNGTRLTVT.

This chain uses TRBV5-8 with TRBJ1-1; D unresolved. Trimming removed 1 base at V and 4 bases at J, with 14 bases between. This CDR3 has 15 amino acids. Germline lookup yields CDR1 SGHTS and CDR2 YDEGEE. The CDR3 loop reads CASSLLGGWSTEAFF. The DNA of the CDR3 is TGTGCCAGCAGCTTGCTGGGAGGTTGGAGCACTGAAGCTTTCTTT.

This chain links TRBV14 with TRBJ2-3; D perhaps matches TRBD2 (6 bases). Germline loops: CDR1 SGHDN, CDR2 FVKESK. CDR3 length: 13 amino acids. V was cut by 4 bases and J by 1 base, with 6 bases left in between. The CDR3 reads CASSRGGTDTQYF. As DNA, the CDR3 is TGTGCCAGCAGCCGGGGGGGCACAGATACGCAGTATTTT.

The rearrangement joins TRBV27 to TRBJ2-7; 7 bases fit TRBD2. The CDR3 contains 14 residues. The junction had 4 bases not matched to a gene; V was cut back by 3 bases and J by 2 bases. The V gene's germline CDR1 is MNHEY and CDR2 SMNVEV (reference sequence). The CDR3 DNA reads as TGTGCCAGCAGTTTTGGGGGGGGGACCTACGAGCAGTACTTC. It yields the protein CASSFGGGTYEQYF.

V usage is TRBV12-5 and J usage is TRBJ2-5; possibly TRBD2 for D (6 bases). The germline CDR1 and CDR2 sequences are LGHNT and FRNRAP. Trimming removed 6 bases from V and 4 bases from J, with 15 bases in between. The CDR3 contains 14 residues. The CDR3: CASGHPAEGETQYF. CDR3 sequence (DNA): TGTGCTAGTGGCCACCCCGCGGAGGGAGAGACCCAGTACTTC. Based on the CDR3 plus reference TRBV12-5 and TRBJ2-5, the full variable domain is DARVTQTPRHKVTEMGQEVTMRCQPILGHNTVFWYRQTMMQGLELLAYFRNRAPLDDSGMPKDRFSAEMPDATLATLKIQPSEPRDSAVYFCASGHPAEGETQYFGPGTRLLVL.

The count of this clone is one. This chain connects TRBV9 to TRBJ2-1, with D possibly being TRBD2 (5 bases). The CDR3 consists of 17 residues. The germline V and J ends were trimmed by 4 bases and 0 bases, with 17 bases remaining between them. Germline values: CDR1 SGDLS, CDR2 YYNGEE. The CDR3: CASSPESGAASYNEQFF. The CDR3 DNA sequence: TGTGCCAGCAGCCCCGAAAGTGGAGCGGCCTCCTACAATGAGCAGTTCTTC.

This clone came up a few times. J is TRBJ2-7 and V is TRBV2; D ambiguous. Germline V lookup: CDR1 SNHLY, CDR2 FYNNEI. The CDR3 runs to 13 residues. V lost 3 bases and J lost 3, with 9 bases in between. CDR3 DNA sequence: TGTGCCAGCAGTGACGACACCTACTACGAGCAGTACTTC. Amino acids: CASSDDTYYEQYF.

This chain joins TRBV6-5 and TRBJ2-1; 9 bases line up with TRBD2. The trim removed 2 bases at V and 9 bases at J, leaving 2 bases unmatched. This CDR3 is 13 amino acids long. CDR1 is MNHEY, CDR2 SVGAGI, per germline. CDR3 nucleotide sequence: TGTGCCAGCAGTTACGCGGGGGGGGGTGAGCAGTTCTTC. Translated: CASSYAGGGEQFF.

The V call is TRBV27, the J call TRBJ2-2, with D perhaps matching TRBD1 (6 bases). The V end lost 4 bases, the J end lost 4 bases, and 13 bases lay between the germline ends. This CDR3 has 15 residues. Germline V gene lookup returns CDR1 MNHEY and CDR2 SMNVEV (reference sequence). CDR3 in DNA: TGTGCCAGCAGTTCGGACAGAGGTCTCACCGGGGAGCTGTTTTTT. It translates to CASSSDRGLTGELFF.

The CDR3 sequence is CATSRDRQGHSPLHF. The CDR3 DNA is TGTGCCACCAGCAGAGATAGACAGGGGCATTCACCCCTCCACTTT. J is TRBJ1-6 and V is TRBV15, with 8 bases lining up with TRBD1. From germline, CDR1 is LNHNV and CDR2 YYDKDF (reference sequence). This CDR3 has 15 residues. The V gene end was trimmed by 0 bases and the J gene end by 8 bases; junction bases not matched to a gene: 3.